The next 21 T cell receptor beta chains were all read from a single sample in a study of response to subunit inactivated influenza vaccine. From the RT-PCR reads, TCRdb called clonotypes with MiXCR, one entry per CDR3 protein. The profile shows under 950,000 distinct CDR3 sequences, less than 25% of them singletons. The material sequenced was PBMCs from blood, taken 5 to 6 days after vaccination. These receptors were obtained from a man aged 45-60 years who received an inactivated influenza vaccine.

The rearrangement links TRBV20-1 to TRBJ2-1; the D is unclear. V was trimmed by 1 base and J by 5 bases, leaving 9 bases between them. CDR3 length equals 13 residues. Germline V gene lookup returns CDR1 DFQATT and CDR2 SNEGSKA (reference sequence). CDR3 coding DNA: TGCAGTGCTAGAGTCGTACAAGACAATGAGCAGTTCTTC. Residues: CSARVVQDNEQFF.

This sequence joins TRBV7-9 and TRBJ2-1, with TRBD1 matching over 11 bases. Trimming cost V 8 bases and J 4 bases; bases outside gene matches: 4. Per the germline V gene, CDR1 is SEHNR and CDR2 is FQNEAQ (reference sequence). The CDR3 spans 14 residues. The CDR3 DNA reads TGTGCCAGCGATGGACAGGGGGCATACAATGAGCAGTTCTTC. Protein: CASDGQGAYNEQFF.

This clonotype was detected a few times. V is TRBV24-1 and J is TRBJ2-7; perhaps TRBD1 as D (6 bases). The CDR3 contains 13 residues. Trimming cost V 4 bases and J 5 bases, with 11 bases left between them. The germline V gene encodes CDR1 KGHDR and CDR2 SFDVKD. This CDR3 is CATSESGVHEQYF. The CDR3 DNA reads as TGTGCCACCAGTGAATCAGGGGTCCACGAGCAGTACTTC.

This chain joins TRBV4-1 and TRBJ2-3; D is possibly TRBD2 (6 bases). CDR1 MGHRA and CDR2 YSYEKL come from the germline V gene. The CDR3 totals 15 residues. Deletions cut 1 base from V and 1 base from J, with 9 bases between. CDR3 sequence: CASSQVPSGTDTQYF. In DNA, the CDR3 is TGCGCCAGCAGCCAAGTCCCTAGCGGCACAGATACGCAGTATTTT.

The chain employs TRBV24-1 and TRBJ1-3; no definite D call. Germline-derived CDR1 and CDR2 are KGHDR and SFDVKD. There are 18 residues in the CDR3. Trimming pared 3 bases from V and 0 bases from J, leaving 17 bases between. CDR3 amino acids: CATSDPRPSQNSGNTIYF. As DNA, the CDR3 is TGTGCCACCAGTGATCCACGACCGAGTCAGAACTCTGGAAACACCATATATTTT.

CDR3 DNA: TGCAGTGCCATAGGGTTCCCGGACCTCCCCAAGGCCCCAGATACGCAGTATTTT. It encodes CSAIGFPDLPKAPDTQYF. The rearrangement joins TRBV20-1 to TRBJ2-3; no reliable D call. The CDR3 extends over 18 amino acids. The germline V gene has CDR1 DFQATT and CDR2 SNEGSKA (reference sequence). V lost 6 bases and J 4 bases, leaving 29 bases between the germline ends.

Of note for this clonotype: A much larger clonotype is one base distant, so this may be a read error. This is likely a read error, given that the CDR3 carries no conserved phenylalanine or tryptophan at its end. The chain is built from TRBV10-3 and TRBJ2-1, with 9 bases matching TRBD1. Unmatched junction bases numbered 4, after V lost 6 bases and J lost 7 bases. This CDR3 contains 13 residues. Looked up from germline, CDR1 is ENHRY and CDR2 is SYGVKD. CDR3 bases: TGTGCCATCAGGAGACAGGGGGAGAATGAGCAGTTCCTC. Translated, it gives CAIRRQGENEQFL.

At least ten counts were recorded for this clonotype. The gene calls are TRBV10-3 and TRBJ2-7; D is unclear. The CDR3 totals 12 residues. V was clipped by 2 bases and J by 3 bases, with 5 bases between them. CDR1 and CDR2 from the germline V gene are ENHRY and SYGVKD. In DNA, the CDR3 is TGTGCCATCAGTGAGACCCTCTACGAGCAGTACTTC. Its protein product is CAISETLYEQYF.

This clonotype was counted many times. V usage is TRBV29-1 and J usage is TRBJ2-3; a possible D gene is TRBD1 (5 bases). V lost 7 bases and J lost 4, with 12 bases in between. This CDR3 is 12 amino acids long. Per germline, CDR1 SQVTM and CDR2 ANQGSEA. CDR3 DNA sequence: TGCAGCGCAGTAAGGGGTCCAGATACGCAGTATTTT. This encodes CSAVRGPDTQYF.

This clonotype was seen a few times. The rearrangement joins TRBV7-9 to TRBJ2-7; TRBD1 aligns across 9 bases. Trimming removed 0 bases from V and 4 bases from J; junction bases left unmatched: 10. CDR3 length equals 17 residues. CDR1 is SEHNR and CDR2 is FQNEAQ in the germline V gene (reference sequence). This CDR3 reads CASSLAETDRGRYEQYF. The CDR3 DNA reads TGTGCCAGCAGCTTAGCGGAAACGGACAGGGGCCGGTACGAGCAGTACTTC.

This clonotype was recorded at least ten times. The chain links TRBV28 to TRBJ2-3, with 8 bases matching TRBD1. J lost 7 bases, V lost 3 bases, and 9 bases had no gene match. Looked up from germline, CDR1 is MDHEN and CDR2 is SYDVKM. This CDR3 spans 15 amino acids. This CDR3 is CASSFRTGRTNTQYF. The CDR3 DNA is TGTGCCAGCAGTTTCCGGACAGGGCGGACCAATACGCAGTATTTT.

This clonotype has a handful of counts. V gene TRBV24-1 combines with J gene TRBJ2-7; possible D gene TRBD1, 5 bases. V lost 2 bases to trimming and J lost 6 bases, with 16 bases between them. Germline V gene sequence: CDR1 KGHDR, CDR2 SFDVKD. CDR3 length equals 15 residues. CDR3 residues: CATSDSATGSIEQYF. CDR3 bases: TGTGCCACCAGTGATTCGGCAACAGGCAGTATCGAGCAGTACTTC.

The chain couples TRBV20-1 to TRBJ2-1; TRBD2 agrees at 8 bases. V gave up 6 bases and J gave up 7 bases; unmatched junction bases: 11. Germline CDR1 reads DFQATT; CDR2 reads SNEGSKA (reference sequence). The CDR3 extends over 14 amino acids. CDR3: CSAPGGDLLNEQFF. The CDR3 coding sequence is TGCAGTGCGCCGGGGGGGGACCTCTTGAATGAGCAGTTCTTC.

This sequence joins TRBV5-6 and TRBJ2-2; 8 nucleotides line up with TRBD2. The CDR3 is made up of 16 amino acids. After removal of 1 base from V and 5 bases from J, the junction contained 7 bases not matched to a gene. The germline CDR1 and CDR2 sequences are SGHDT and YYEEEE. The CDR3 is CASSLSRGGRTGELFF. The DNA for the CDR3 is TGTGCCAGCAGCTTGAGCCGGGGGGGACGTACCGGGGAGCTGTTTTTT.

There are a few counts of this clonotype. The rearrangement joins TRBV5-1 to TRBJ2-5, with D tentatively TRBD2 (6 bases). V was cut by 2 bases and J by 5 bases, with 13 bases left in between. Germline V gene lookup returns CDR1 SGHRS and CDR2 YFSETQ. The CDR3 is 14 amino acids. CDR3 sequence: CASSLGGERETQYF. The CDR3 DNA reads TGCGCCAGCAGCTTAGGCGGGGAAAGGGAGACCCAGTACTTC.

This rearrangement joins TRBV11-2 to TRBJ1-3; D is undetermined. V was clipped by 0 bases and J by 0 bases, with 18 bases between them. The V gene's germline CDR1 is SGHAT and CDR2 FQNNGV. The CDR3 spans 19 residues. The CDR3 sequence is CASSLEGPGALVSGNTIYF. DNA of the CDR3: TGTGCCAGCAGCTTAGAAGGGCCGGGCGCCTTAGTCTCTGGAAACACCATATATTTT. Based on the CDR3 plus reference TRBV11-2 and TRBJ1-3, the full variable domain is EAGVAQSPRYKIIEKRQSVAFWCNPISGHATLYWYQQILGQGPKLLIQFQNNGVVDDSQLPKDRFSAERLKGVDSTLKIQPAKLEDSAVYLCASSLEGPGALVSGNTIYFGEGSWLTVV.

This clonotype was detected a few times. The V gene is TRBV10-3, the J gene TRBJ2-1; TRBD2 aligns across 7 bases. Per the germline V gene, CDR1 is ENHRY and CDR2 is SYGVKD. The CDR3 sequence is 18 residues long. The V gene end was trimmed by 2 bases and the J gene end by 0 bases; junction bases not matched to a gene: 10. CDR3 sequence: CAISEGLGRLGSYNEQFF. The CDR3 nucleotides read TGTGCCATCAGTGAGGGACTAGGTCGGTTGGGCTCCTACAATGAGCAGTTCTTC.

In this sample, this clonotype turned up a few times. This rearrangement joins TRBV3-1 to TRBJ2-2, with 7 bases identical to TRBD1. Trimming took 5 bases from V and 2 from J; bases not matched to a gene: 8. This CDR3 spans 16 amino acids. Germline V gene data show CDR1 as LGHDT and CDR2 as YNNKEL (reference sequence). This chain's CDR3 is CASSSGTALNTGELFF. The CDR3 DNA is TGTGCCAGCAGCTCCGGGACAGCCCTCAACACCGGGGAGCTGTTTTTT.

This clonotype was observed a handful of times. The V and J genes are TRBV7-8 and TRBJ2-5, with D perhaps matching TRBD2 (7 bases). V was shortened by 5 bases and J by 2 bases, with 15 bases between the two germline ends. CDR3 length: 15 amino acids. Germline CDR1 is SGHVS and CDR2 is FQNEAQ. The DNA of the CDR3 is TGTGCCAGCAGCCAGTCGGGGGGCCGTCAAGAGACCCAGTACTTC. It specifies CASSQSGGRQETQYF.

This clonotype was detected only a few times. The junction does not match germline at one end; this may be a read error. The V call is TRBV7-7, the J call TRBJ2-1; 7 nucleotides align to TRBD1. The CDR3 spans 13 residues. Germline CDR1 SSHAT, CDR2 FNYEAQ (reference sequence). CDR3: CASSANRGNEQFF. CDR3 sequence (DNA): TGTGCTAGCAGCGCAAACAGGGGTAATGAGCAGTTCTTC.

The rearrangement uses TRBV18 and TRBJ2-7; TRBD1 is a possible D gene (5 bases). CDR1 is KGHSH and CDR2 is LQKENI in the germline V gene. V shed 3 bases and J shed 3 bases, with 12 bases lying between them. This CDR3 contains 14 residues. This CDR3 is CASSPTVTIYEQYF. For the CDR3, the DNA is TGTGCCAGCTCACCGACAGTAACGATCTACGAGCAGTACTTC.